The present TCR beta chain was sequenced within a study of radiation and T cells in renal cell carcinoma. Whole-study findings and limits: Baseline intratumoral clonotype presence is unknown without pretreatment biopsies.

The CDR3 is 12 amino acids. Trimming took off 7 bases at V and 11 bases at J, with 17 bases between the two ends. The germline V gene has CDR1 MNHEY and CDR2 SMNVEV (reference sequence). As for this clone: Antigen: not known.

The time point was: blood 2 weeks post-SBRT. As to treatment: 15 Gy SBRT to primary tumor, nephrectomy 4 weeks later. Radiation-treated patients gave blood at baseline, week 2 and week 4. The repertoire was sequenced with immunoSEQ multiplex PCR; TCRdb's copy has only in-frame clones and lacks some. The sample has some 130,000 clones, roughly 91% seen once. This chain joins TRBV27 and TRBJ1-1; D is possibly TRBD1 (6 bases). The sequence came from a woman between 65 and 79 years old with renal cell carcinoma. The sequenced sample was blood, obtained from a patient whose treatment included radiotherapy and nephrectomy. This CDR3 reads CASTKAARGAFF. The CDR3 nucleotides are TGTGCCAGCACCAAAGCCGCAAGGGGGGCTTTCTTT.